These 20 T cell receptor beta chains share one sample of origin, sequenced in a study of blood T cell repertoires in COVID-19. Sequencing used immunoSEQ multiplex PCR; TCRdb keeps in-frame clones, though not all of them. The sample records 150,000 to 200,000 clones, just under 85% being singletons. The sample taken for sequencing was peripheral blood. These TCRs come from a man in his sixties with COVID-19, enrolled during active disease.

The rearrangement uses TRBV5-5 and TRBJ1-5; D might be TRBD1 (6 bases). Germline V CDR1 and CDR2: SGHKS, YYEKEE (reference sequence). There are 16 residues in the CDR3. The V gene lost 0 bases and the J gene lost 0 bases, with 10 bases spanning the gap. In nucleotides, the CDR3 is TGTGCCAGCAGCTTGGGGCAGGGGCATAGCAATCAGCCCCAGCATTTT. This translates into CASSLGQGHSNQPQHF.

J is TRBJ2-3 and V is TRBV27, with 9 bases identical to TRBD2. Germline assignment: CDR1 MNHEY and CDR2 SMNVEV (reference sequence). The V and J ends lost 2 bases and 0 bases, in that order; junction bases with no gene match: 9. The CDR3 sequence is 18 residues long. CDR3 amino acids: CASSLLQVAGVSTDTQYF. CDR3 DNA: TGTGCCAGCAGTTTACTCCAAGTAGCGGGAGTGAGCACAGATACGCAGTATTTT.

The gene calls are TRBV6-2 or TRBV6-3 and TRBJ1-5, with a possible D match to TRBD1 (5 bases). CDR3 size: 15 residues. Looked up from germline, CDR1 is MNHEY and CDR2 is SVGEGT. Between the trimmed V and J ends, which lost 5 bases and 9 bases, there was a span of 20 bases. The CDR3 region is CASSTTGLGGRPQHF. The CDR3 DNA reads TGTGCCAGCAGTACAACAGGCCTCGGGGGTAGGCCCCAGCATTTT.

V is TRBV28 and J is TRBJ1-1; D may be TRBD1 (6 bases). Trimming cost V 2 bases and J 3 bases, with 19 bases left between them. Germline V CDR1 and CDR2: MDHEN, SYDVKM. This CDR3 contains 17 residues. The CDR3 sequence: CASSLVTGPGRYTEAFF. CDR3 nucleotide sequence: TGTGCCAGCAGTTTAGTTACAGGGCCAGGTCGATACACTGAAGCTTTCTTT.

CDR3 in DNA: TGTGCCAGCAGTTTAGAGGTCCCCTACGAGCAGTACTTC. Its protein is CASSLEVPYEQYF. The gene calls are TRBV28 and TRBJ2-7; D is uncertain. This CDR3 contains 13 residues. V was cut by 2 bases and J by 2 bases, with 7 bases left in between. In germline, CDR1 is MDHEN, CDR2 SYDVKM.

The CDR3 DNA follows: TGTGCCAGCAGTGAATTGAGGTTTCCCTACGAGCAGTACTTC. Translating it yields CASSELRFPYEQYF. The chain combines TRBV6-1 with TRBJ2-7; D not resolved. The CDR3 contains 14 residues. The ends were cut back, 2 bases at V and 2 bases at J, with 10 bases in the middle. The germline V gene has CDR1 MNHNS and CDR2 SASEGT.

This clone showed up just a few times. V is TRBV19 and J is TRBJ2-3, with 8 bases matching TRBD1. CDR3 length equals 15 residues. V was clipped by 4 bases and J by 7 bases; unmatched bases: 10. The germline CDR1 and CDR2 sequences are LNHDA and SQIVND (reference sequence). CDR3 DNA: TGTGCCAGTAGTAAGAAGGGGACAGGCGTGAATACGCAGTATTTT. This sequence encodes CASSKKGTGVNTQYF.

V and J are TRBV7-6 and TRBJ1-2, with 9 bases identical to TRBD1. Looked up from germline, CDR1 is SGHVS and CDR2 is FNYEAQ. Unmatched junction bases numbered 6, after V lost 0 bases and J lost 4 bases. This CDR3 comprises 16 residues. The CDR3 DNA reads TGTGCCAGCAGCTTAGCGCCCGGGACAGGGAGCTATGGCTACACCTTC. Protein sequence: CASSLAPGTGSYGYTF.

The chain has TRBV16 and TRBJ2-2; TRBD2 matches at 7 bases. The CDR3 sequence is 15 residues long. The V and J ends lost 4 bases and 0 bases, in that order; junction bases with no gene match: 2. Looked up from germline, CDR1 is KGHSY and CDR2 is FQNENV. The CDR3 is CASSLTSTNTGELFF. CDR3 coding DNA: TGTGCCAGCAGCCTGACTAGCACGAACACCGGGGAGCTGTTTTTT.

This sequence joins TRBV30 and TRBJ1-5, with D possibly TRBD1 on 6 matching bases. The germline gives CDR1 GTSNPN, CDR2 SVGIG (reference sequence). V was clipped by 0 bases and J by 5 bases, with 11 bases between them. This CDR3 region has 14 residues. For the CDR3, the DNA is TGTGCCTGGAGTGTACCGGGGGGCGATCAGCCCCAGCATTTT. This sequence encodes CAWSVPGGDQPQHF.

CDR3 nucleotide sequence: TGTGCCAGCAGCTTAGGACAGGTTGGAAACACCATATATTTT. Residues: CASSLGQVGNTIYF. J is TRBJ1-3 and V is TRBV7-9; TRBD1 might be the D (6 bases). This CDR3 spans 14 amino acids. CDR1 and CDR2 from the germline V gene are SEHNR and FQNEAQ (reference sequence). Trimming cost V 1 base and J 3 bases, with 7 bases left between them. Full variable domain (remainder filled in from reference TRBV7-9 and TRBJ1-3): DTGVSQNPRHKITKRGQNVTFRCDPISEHNRLYWYRQTLGQGPEFLTYFQNEAQLEKSRLLSDRFSAERPKGSFSTLEIQRTEQGDSAMYLCASSLGQVGNTIYFGEGSWLTVV.

This chain uses TRBV19 with TRBJ2-2, with 9 bases lining up with TRBD1. The V gene's germline CDR1 is LNHDA and CDR2 SQIVND (reference sequence). The CDR3 sequence is 16 residues long. J gave up 4 bases and V 5 bases, and 8 bases lay outside the gene matches. CDR3 sequence reads: CASSLWGQGGTGELFF. DNA of the CDR3: TGTGCCAGTAGTCTCTGGGGACAGGGTGGCACCGGGGAGCTGTTTTTT.

This clone was found once. This chain links TRBV24-1 with TRBJ1-5, with no clear D. The CDR3 sequence is 16 residues long. Trimming removed 5 bases from V and 0 bases from J, with 13 bases in between. Germline V gives CDR1 KGHDR, CDR2 SFDVKD. The CDR3 DNA follows: TGTGCCACCAGTGGAGGAGGGTCAGATAGCAATCAGCCCCAGCATTTT. This gives the protein CATSGGGSDSNQPQHF.

The genes are TRBV28 and TRBJ1-2; TRBD1 aligns across 7 bases. This CDR3 spans 14 amino acids. Germline loops: CDR1 MDHEN, CDR2 SYDVKM. Trimming at V came to 2 bases and at J to 7 bases, leaving 7 bases not matched to a gene. As DNA, the CDR3 is TGTGCCAGCAGTTTAAACTACAGGGGTGGTGGCTACACCTTC. As protein: CASSLNYRGGGYTF.

The rearrangement uses TRBV19 and TRBJ1-1; 9 positions match TRBD1. Germline loops: CDR1 LNHDA, CDR2 SQIVND (reference sequence). The CDR3 totals 15 residues. Losses at the gene ends were 7 bases for V and 4 bases for J; bases not matched to a gene: 10. CDR3 bases: TGTGCCAGTATTCCAAGACAGGGGGTTATCACTGAAGCTTTCTTT. This codes for CASIPRQGVITEAFF.

The chain joins TRBV10-3 to TRBJ2-3, with 7 bases aligning to TRBD1. The CDR3 consists of 14 residues. Germline values: CDR1 ENHRY, CDR2 SYGVKD. The V and J ends lost 6 bases and 2 bases, in that order; junction bases with no gene match: 5. CDR3 sequence (DNA): TGTGCCATCAGGGAGACAGGGATCACAGATACGCAGTATTTT. Amino acid sequence: CAIRETGITDTQYF.

The chain links TRBV9 to TRBJ2-7, with unresolved D. Germline V gene data show CDR1 as SGDLS and CDR2 as YYNGEE. CDR3 length equals 14 residues. V was trimmed by 0 bases and J by 0 bases, leaving 7 bases between them. The DNA of the CDR3 is TGTGCCAGCAGCGTAGAAGCTACCTCCTACGAGCAGTACTTC. Amino acids: CASSVEATSYEQYF.

The CDR3 sequence: CSASESSYEQYF. CDR3 coding DNA: TGCAGTGCTAGTGAGTCATCCTACGAGCAGTACTTC. This chain joins TRBV20-1 and TRBJ2-7; no firm D call. The CDR3 consists of 12 residues. Between the trimmed V and J ends, which lost 3 bases and 1 base, there was a span of 7 bases. Per germline, CDR1 DFQATT and CDR2 SNEGSKA (reference sequence).

This chain links TRBV11-2 with TRBJ2-2; D is undetermined. Trimming took off 6 bases at V and 5 bases at J, with 4 bases between the two ends. CDR1 and CDR2 from the germline V gene are SGHAT and FQNNGV. The CDR3 covers 11 residues. This CDR3 is CASSPTGELFF. The CDR3 DNA sequence: TGTGCCAGCAGTCCAACCGGGGAGCTGTTTTTT.

This clone appeared a single time. The chain has TRBV19 and TRBJ2-5; D is perhaps TRBD1 (5 bases). Trimming left V 1 base short and J 3 bases short, with 6 bases between. The germline V gene has CDR1 LNHDA and CDR2 SQIVND (reference sequence). This CDR3 has 13 residues. The DNA for the CDR3 is TGTGCCAGTAGTATAGGCAGGGAAGAGACCCAGTACTTC. Translation: CASSIGREETQYF.